This T cell receptor beta chain was obtained from a study of cytomegalovirus exposure and HLA in healthy donors. Study details: Earlier work reported about 110 million unique TCR beta sequences from about 190 million T cells.

Of note for this clone: Antigen unknown.

PCR involved 60 Vbeta and 13 Jbeta primers. TCRdb keeps only in-frame clones here, not all; method: immunoSEQ multiplex PCR. The sample holds about 200,000 clones, 87% seen once. Study-level findings and limits: The HLA-A and HLA-B alleles of most subjects were reportedly predicted accurately from TCR beta sequences. About 150 TCR beta chains were listed as cytomegalovirus-associated.

V was clipped by 6 bases and J by 0 bases, with 15 bases between them. Germline-derived CDR1 and CDR2 are MNHEY and SVGAGI. The CDR3 loop spans 15 amino acids. The clonotype originates from a boy between 2 and 15 years old in good health and CMV-seronegative. Sequences were obtained from PBMCs. The chain uses TRBV6-5 and TRBJ2-7; perhaps TRBD2 as D (6 bases). Here the CDR3 reads CASSPRDLSSYEQYF. CDR3 coding DNA: TGTGCCAGCAGCCCCCGGGACTTAAGCTCCTACGAGCAGTACTTC.